These 30 T cell receptor beta chains share one sample of origin, sequenced in a study of T cell repertoires in cytomegalovirus infection. TCRdb fed the reads into MiXCR, producing one record per CDR3 protein. In the table there are roughly 920,000 distinct CDR3 sequences, roughly 30% of which are singletons. These receptors have no identified antigens. The source material was cultured CD8+ T cells from PBMCs, sampled from culture after CMV antigen stimulation. The receptors shown here come from a human donor in good health (CMV status not recorded). Some clones in this sample may be carry-over from other donors' samples.

J is TRBJ2-3 and V is TRBV12-3 or TRBV12-4; 9 positions match TRBD2. This CDR3 spans 18 amino acids. J lost 1 base, V lost 3 bases, and 11 bases had no gene match. The DNA of the CDR3 is TGTGCCAGCAGTTTTATGGCGGGGGGGCCTTTAGGCACAGATACGCAGTATTTT. This translates into CASSFMAGGPLGTDTQYF.

This chain uses TRBV7-4 with TRBJ2-2; weak D call: TRBD1 (7 bases). The V end lost 8 bases, the J end lost 6 bases, and 22 bases lay between the germline ends. The CDR3 runs 16 residues. CDR1 and CDR2 (germline): SGHVT, SQSDAQ. The DNA of the CDR3 is TGTGCCAGCCGCCAGGGGGGCAGGATGGCTGCCGGGGAGCTGTTTTTT. It codes for CASRQGGRMAAGELFF.

J is TRBJ1-1 and V is TRBV12-3 or TRBV12-4; D may be TRBD1 (6 bases). V lost 0 bases, J lost 10 bases, and 9 bases lay in between. CDR3 length equals 12 residues. The CDR3 DNA reads TGTGCCAGCAGTTTAGCAGGGGGGGGAGCTTTCTTT. It codes for CASSLAGGGAFF.

This clonotype showed up just a few times. DNA for the CDR3: TGTGCCAGCAGTTTAGCAGGCACGAGCTCCTACAATGAGCAGTTCTTC. It is translated as CASSLAGTSSYNEQFF. The chain joins TRBV6-2 or TRBV6-3 to TRBJ2-1; D uncertain. The CDR3 sequence is 16 residues long. Germline CDR1 reads MNHEY; CDR2 reads SVGEGT. The V end was cut by 4 bases, the J end by 0 bases, with 13 bases between.

This clonotype appeared a few times. The chain recombines TRBV19 with TRBJ2-1, with 8 bases that match TRBD1. With 4 bases clipped from V and 8 bases from J, the junction kept 7 bases outside the gene matches. Germline-derived CDR1 and CDR2 are LNHDA and SQIVND (reference sequence). This CDR3 has 14 residues. The DNA of the CDR3 is TGTGCCAGTAGTACCGGACAGGGCTGGGATGAGCAGTTCTTC. Its translation is CASSTGQGWDEQFF. Variable domain in full (rest from reference TRBV19 and TRBJ2-1): DGGITQSPKYLFRKEGQNVTLSCEQNLNHDAMYWYRQDPGQGLRLIYYSQIVNDFQKGDIAEGYSVSREKKESFPLTVTSAQKNPTAFYLCASSTGQGWDEQFFGPGTRLTVL.

Only a few counts were recorded for this clonotype. The genes are TRBV27 and TRBJ2-2; D is tentatively TRBD1 or TRBD2 (5 bases each). CDR3 length: 15 residues. CDR1 and CDR2 (germline): MNHEY, SMNVEV (reference sequence). The V and J ends lost 3 bases and 7 bases respectively, with 15 bases between them. The CDR3 DNA follows: TGTGCCAGCAGTTTCACTGGGACGAAGAACGGGGAGCTGTTTTTT. This translates into CASSFTGTKNGELFF.

About this clonotype itself: A much bigger clone sits one base away, suggesting this may be a read error. This rearrangement joins TRBV7-6 to TRBJ2-1; tentative D call: TRBD2 (5 bases). The CDR3 has 15 amino acids. Germline V gives CDR1 SGHVS, CDR2 FNYEAQ. DNA for the CDR3: TGTGCCAGCAGCCTTGGGAGTCTCTCCTGCAATGAGCAGTTCTTC. Its protein product is CASSLGSLSCNEQFF.

This clonotype has ten or more counts. The chain couples TRBV4-3 to TRBJ1-5; D not resolved. V lost 0 bases and J 6 bases, leaving 15 bases between the germline ends. CDR1 is LGHNA, CDR2 YSLEER, per germline. The CDR3 runs to 16 residues. The CDR3 nucleotides read TGCGCCAGCAGCCAAGACTCATTTTCTCGCGGTCAGCCCCAGCATTTT. Translation: CASSQDSFSRGQPQHF.

This clonotype was counted a few times. The chain combines TRBV2 with TRBJ2-7, with 7 bases matching TRBD1. Germline CDR1 reads SNHLY; CDR2 reads FYNNEI. V lost 5 bases and J lost 7; bases outside the gene matches: 5. The CDR3 is 12 amino acids. CDR3: CASSRTGEEQYV. CDR3 bases: TGTGCCAGCAGTCGTACAGGGGAAGAGCAGTACGTC.

This clonotype was counted only a few times. This rearrangement joins TRBV7-9 to TRBJ1-2; no firm D call. This CDR3 is built from 12 residues. The V gene lost 5 bases and the J gene lost 8 bases, with 12 bases spanning the gap. Looked up from germline, CDR1 is SEHNR and CDR2 is FQNEAQ (reference sequence). As DNA, the CDR3 is TGTGCCAGCAGCGTGATCCAAGGGGGCTACACCTTC. It yields the protein CASSVIQGGYTF.

This clonotype was observed a few times. The V and J genes are TRBV28 and TRBJ2-3, with 8 bases identical to TRBD2. This CDR3 spans 15 amino acids. J gave up 4 bases and V 3 bases, and 6 bases lay outside the gene matches. CDR1 and CDR2 (germline): MDHEN, SYDVKM. CDR3 bases: TGTGCCAGCAGTTTCCCCCTCGGGAGGGCAGATACGCAGTATTTT. This sequence encodes CASSFPLGRADTQYF.

The chain joins TRBV7-8 to TRBJ1-5; 7 bases align to TRBD1. Germline V lookup: CDR1 SGHVS, CDR2 FQNEAQ. Losses at the gene ends were 5 bases for V and 0 bases for J; bases not matched to a gene: 10. This CDR3 region has 17 residues. In DNA form, the CDR3 reads TGTGCCAGCAGCGCAGCCACAGGGGCATATAGCAATCAGCCCCAGCATTTT. It codes for CASSAATGAYSNQPQHF.

This chain links TRBV10-2 with TRBJ1-2; D gene uncertain. Per germline, CDR1 WSHSY and CDR2 SAAADI. This CDR3 is 14 amino acids long. Between the trimmed V and J ends, which lost 0 bases and 5 bases, there was a span of 10 bases. The CDR3 nucleotides read TGCGCCAGCAGTGAGTCGAGCTTACCTTATGGCTACACCTTC. Protein: CASSESSLPYGYTF.

This clonotype was seen only a few times. CDR3 sequence: CASSIKGYSTGELFF. DNA for the CDR3: TGTGCCAGTAGTATCAAGGGGTATAGCACCGGGGAGCTGTTTTTT. The chain carries TRBV19 and TRBJ2-2, with a tentative D call TRBD1 (5 bases). Deletions cut 3 bases from V and 4 bases from J, with 12 bases between. This CDR3 has 15 amino acids. Germline CDR1 LNHDA, CDR2 SQIVND (reference sequence).

The rearrangement uses TRBV4-1 and TRBJ1-1; D is ambiguous. Germline V CDR1 and CDR2: MGHRA, YSYEKL. This CDR3 comprises 13 residues. The V and J ends lost 0 bases and 7 bases respectively, with 9 bases between them. The CDR3 DNA is TGCGCCAGCAGCCAAGAGGTCAGGTATGAAGCTTTCTTT. Its translation is CASSQEVRYEAFF.

The J gene is TRBJ2-5, the V gene TRBV2; TRBD2 might be the D (5 bases). Deletions cut 4 bases from V and 5 bases from J, with 20 bases between. This CDR3 has 16 residues. CDR1 SNHLY and CDR2 FYNNEI come from the germline V gene. In nucleotides, the CDR3 is TGTGCCAGCAGTGGATCACTCTTGGGGAGTCAGGAGACCCAGTACTTC. Translation: CASSGSLLGSQETQYF.

This chain connects TRBV25-1 to TRBJ1-1; the match to TRBD1 covers 9 bases. The CDR3 length is 14 residues. V lost 7 bases and J lost 7; bases outside the gene matches: 10. CDR1 and CDR2 (germline): MGHDK, SYGVNS. In DNA, the CDR3 is TGTGCCAGCACCCCGGGGACAGGGCCCTATGAAGCTTTCTTT. Translated, it gives CASTPGTGPYEAFF.

This clonotype was seen just once. The V and J genes are TRBV6-5 and TRBJ2-1; no reliable D call. Trimming pared 5 bases from V and 10 bases from J, leaving 15 bases between. The CDR3 is 13 residues long. The germline CDR1 and CDR2 sequences are MNHEY and SVGAGI. The CDR3 is CASSNPLGYEQFF. CDR3 nucleotide sequence: TGTGCCAGCAGTAACCCCCTAGGGTACGAGCAGTTCTTC.

This sequence joins TRBV5-8 and TRBJ1-1; the D is unclear. The CDR3 runs to 14 residues. Trimming took off 0 bases at V and 1 base at J, with 7 bases between the two ends. Germline lookup yields CDR1 SGHTS and CDR2 YDEGEE. CDR3 residues: CASSLELGNTEAFF. The DNA for the CDR3 is TGTGCCAGCAGCTTGGAGTTGGGGAACACTGAAGCTTTCTTT.

The chain links TRBV25-1 to TRBJ2-7, with 7 bases aligning to TRBD1. After removal of 4 bases from V and 0 bases from J, the junction contained 9 bases not matched to a gene. The CDR3 runs to 16 residues. Looked up from germline, CDR1 is MGHDK and CDR2 is SYGVNS. The CDR3 bases are TGTGCCAGCAGTGGACGCGGACAGGAACTCTCCTACGAGCAGTACTTC. Translating gives CASSGRGQELSYEQYF.

The chain has TRBV6-1 and TRBJ2-7, with D perhaps matching TRBD2 (6 bases). Germline CDR1 reads MNHNS; CDR2 reads SASEGT. The CDR3 length is 14 residues. V was pared by 6 bases and J by 0 bases, with 12 bases between. The CDR3 region is CASSFGGSSYEQYV. CDR3 nucleotides: TGTGCCAGCAGCTTTGGGGGGAGCTCCTACGAGCAGTACGTC.

The rearrangement uses TRBV27 and TRBJ1-1; 11 bases fit TRBD1. Unmatched junction bases numbered 6, after V lost 4 bases and J lost 5 bases. The CDR3 spans 15 residues. Germline CDR1 reads MNHEY; CDR2 reads SMNVEV (reference sequence). The CDR3, as DNA: TGTGCCAGCAGTTACGGACAGGGGGCCAGGACTGAAGCTTTCTTT. Amino acid sequence: CASSYGQGARTEAFF.

With regard to this clonotype: One end of the junction fails to match germline, which may point to a read error. V and J are TRBV4-1 and TRBJ1-1, with a tentative D call TRBD1 (5 bases). CDR1 MGHRA and CDR2 YSYEKL come from the germline V gene. The CDR3 has 14 amino acids. The DNA of the CDR3 is TGCGCCGGCAGCCAAGCCCGAGGGGTGACTGAAGCTTTCTTT. It is translated as CAGSQARGVTEAFF.

This chain uses TRBV19 with TRBJ2-1, with 7 bases matching TRBD2. Germline values: CDR1 LNHDA, CDR2 SQIVND (reference sequence). The V gene end was trimmed by 1 base and the J gene end by 4 bases; junction bases not matched to a gene: 13. There are 18 residues in the CDR3. CDR3 DNA: TGTGCCAGTAGTATAGGGGGGAACCGGGACTACAGTTACAATGAGCAGTTCTTC. Translating gives CASSIGGNRDYSYNEQFF.

This clonotype has ten or more counts. This rearrangement joins TRBV7-2 to TRBJ2-3, with 11 bases identical to TRBD2. Germline V lookup: CDR1 SGHTA, CDR2 FQGNSA. Trimming took 5 bases from V and 4 from J; bases not matched to a gene: 5. The CDR3 has 15 amino acids. The DNA of the CDR3 is TGTGCCAGCAGCCTACTTAGCGGGGGGGCAGATACGCAGTATTTT. Its translation: CASSLLSGGADTQYF.

V usage is TRBV11-2 and J usage is TRBJ2-3; 9 bases align to TRBD1. This CDR3 region has 17 residues. Germline CDR1 and CDR2: SGHAT and FQNNGV. The V and J ends lost 4 bases and 2 bases, in that order; junction bases with no gene match: 10. The CDR3 sequence: CASSSHRDRATTDTQYF. The DNA of the CDR3 is TGTGCCAGCAGCTCTCACAGGGACAGGGCCACCACAGATACGCAGTATTTT. Based on the CDR3 plus reference TRBV11-2 and TRBJ2-3, the full variable domain is EAGVAQSPRYKIIEKRQSVAFWCNPISGHATLYWYQQILGQGPKLLIQFQNNGVVDDSQLPKDRFSAERLKGVDSTLKIQPAKLEDSAVYLCASSSHRDRATTDTQYFGPGTRLTVL.

This clonotype was detected many times. The gene calls are TRBV7-2 and TRBJ2-4; D is perhaps TRBD1 (5 bases). This CDR3 spans 15 amino acids. CDR1 and CDR2 from the germline V gene are SGHTA and FQGNSA. Trimming stripped 2 bases from V and 5 bases from J, with 13 bases between. CDR3 sequence (DNA): TGTGCCAGCAGCTTAAGGTGGCAGGGCGAAAACATTCAGTACTTC. This encodes CASSLRWQGENIQYF.

The rearrangement links TRBV2 to TRBJ2-4; D gene ambiguous. The CDR3 sequence is 13 residues long. Germline CDR1 reads SNHLY; CDR2 reads FYNNEI. Trimming cost V 6 bases and J 4 bases, with 10 bases left between them. This CDR3 is CASREDGKNIQYF. Written as DNA, the CDR3 is TGTGCCAGCAGAGAGGACGGTAAAAACATTCAGTACTTC.

This chain connects TRBV6-6 to TRBJ2-1; no definite D call. Trimming removed 5 bases from V and 8 bases from J, with 13 bases in between. The germline gives CDR1 MNHNY, CDR2 SVGAGI (reference sequence). The CDR3 length is 13 residues. The CDR3 reads CASSVARWDEQFF. In nucleotides, the CDR3 is TGTGCCAGCAGTGTGGCGCGCTGGGATGAGCAGTTCTTC.

This rearrangement joins TRBV5-1 to TRBJ2-1, with a possible D match to TRBD1 (7 bases). Germline-derived CDR1 and CDR2 are SGHRS and YFSETQ. CDR3 length: 15 residues. V lost 5 bases and J lost 4, with 16 bases in between. The CDR3 bases are TGCGCCAGCAGACTCCTCAGGGGGGAGTACAATGAGCAGTTCTTC. Protein sequence: CASRLLRGEYNEQFF.